These T cell receptor beta chains were read from a single sample in a study of shared clonotypes between healthy human individuals. Sequencing was performed with immunoSEQ multiplex PCR; in TCRdb, only in-frame clones are kept and a portion is missing. The profile covers 1.5 million to 2.5 million clones, with about 95% appearing a single time and roughly 1.2% taken by the ten largest. The sample taken for sequencing was naive CD8+ T cells sorted from blood. These receptors were collected from a man aged 18 to 29 in good health. Both conserved end residues are part of each CDR3. Each record gives: J gene, V gene, CDR3 length, CDR3 protein.

j_call: TRBJ1-1
v_call: TRBV7-9
cdr3_length: 11
cdr3_aa: CASSFGVEAFF

j_call: TRBJ2-1
v_call: TRBV10-1
cdr3_length: 17
cdr3_aa: CASSDPTSGSIYNEQFF

j_call: TRBJ1-2
v_call: TRBV2
cdr3_length: 12
cdr3_aa: CASTTGASGYTF

j_call: TRBJ2-5
v_call: TRBV5-4
cdr3_length: 15
cdr3_aa: CASSRTSGDGETQYF

j_call: TRBJ2-1
v_call: TRBV27
cdr3_length: 15
cdr3_aa: CASSPGTSLYNEQFF

j_call: TRBJ1-3
v_call: TRBV6-1
cdr3_length: 16
cdr3_aa: CASSEDPTDSGNTIYF

j_call: TRBJ1-2
v_call: TRBV7-9
cdr3_length: 15
cdr3_aa: CASSSGLGDNYGYTF

j_call: TRBJ1-6
v_call: TRBV7-8
cdr3_length: 17
cdr3_aa: CASSPGPSGAYNSPLHF

j_call: TRBJ1-3
v_call: TRBV9
cdr3_length: 13
cdr3_aa: CASGPSSGNTIYF

j_call: TRBJ2-5
v_call: TRBV29-1
cdr3_length: 13
cdr3_aa: CSVDYPDQETQYF

j_call: TRBJ2-3
v_call: TRBV29-1
cdr3_length: 13
cdr3_aa: CSVIRGRTDTQYF

j_call: TRBJ2-7
v_call: TRBV4-1
cdr3_length: 13
cdr3_aa: CASSQHQHYEQYF

j_call: TRBJ2-3
v_call: TRBV28
cdr3_length: 11
cdr3_aa: CASSFGGAQYF

j_call: TRBJ1-5
v_call: TRBV28
cdr3_length: 15
cdr3_aa: CASSYGPMQNQPQHF

j_call: TRBJ1-3
v_call: TRBV7-9
cdr3_length: 17
cdr3_aa: CASSLALTGSAGNTIYF

j_call: TRBJ1-3
v_call: TRBV5-1
cdr3_length: 12
cdr3_aa: CASSFDGNTIYF

j_call: TRBJ1-4
v_call: TRBV7-9
cdr3_length: 16
cdr3_aa: CASGWTGGETNEKLFF

j_call: TRBJ1-2
v_call: TRBV28
cdr3_length: 13
cdr3_aa: CASSLEGLGGYTF

j_call: TRBJ2-3
v_call: TRBV4-1
cdr3_length: 15
cdr3_aa: CASRLAGVNRDTQYF

j_call: TRBJ2-7
v_call: TRBV4-1
cdr3_length: 14
cdr3_aa: CASSQDPRGYEQYF

j_call: TRBJ2-5
v_call: TRBV4-1
cdr3_length: 13
cdr3_aa: CASSRGNQETQYF

j_call: TRBJ2-7
v_call: TRBV19
cdr3_length: 14
cdr3_aa: CASSPDRDVHEQYF